This is a list of T cell receptor beta chains from one sample in a study of blood T cell repertoires in COVID-19. Clones were sequenced by immunoSEQ multiplex PCR, and TCRdb holds only the in-frame ones, with some missing. The sample includes a few hundred thousand clones, roughly 91% of them seen just once. The sample was PBMCs or T cells enriched from blood (not recorded which). These receptors were taken from a woman aged 55-70 years who had recovered from COVID-19. The CDR3 runs from the conserved cysteine through the conserved F or W. Fields, in order: clone size, J gene, D gene, V gene, CDR3 length, CDR3 protein, CDR3 DNA. The D gene is left open where the match is weak. Part of the rows lack a size; the others show once, few, many or a class for expanded clones.

.,TRBJ2-2,.,TRBV29-1,12,CSVVGGTGELFF,TGCAGCGTTGTAGGGGGTACCGGGGAGCTGTTTTTT
.,TRBJ1-6,.,TRBV3-1/TRBV3-2,17,CASSQVRRDLNNSPLHF,TGTGCCAGCAGCCAAGTGCGACGTGACTTAAATAATTCACCCCTCCACTTT
once,TRBJ2-2,.,TRBV19,21,CASSIVTGSWAPPGITGELFF,TGTGCCAGTAGTATTGTGACGGGATCGTGGGCCCCCCCAGGTATCACCGGGGAGCTGTTTTTT
.,TRBJ2-7,.,TRBV7-6,15,CASSPVGGGRYEQYF,TGTGCCAGCAGCCCGGTGGGGGGCGGGAGATACGAGCAGTACTTC
.,TRBJ2-1,TRBD2,TRBV19,14,CASGGVATRDEQFF,TGTGCCAGTGGGGGGGTAGCGACCAGGGATGAGCAGTTCTTC
.,TRBJ1-6,.,TRBV5-1,16,CASSLDAYSYNSPLHF,TGCGCCAGCAGCTTAGATGCGTACTCCTATAATTCACCCCTCCACTTT
.,TRBJ2-7,TRBD2,TRBV13,12,CASSYGGYEQYF,TGTGCCAGCAGCTACGGGGGGTACGAGCAGTACTTC
.,TRBJ1-1,.,TRBV6-5,12,CASSYPGAEAFF,TGTGCCAGCAGTTACCCGGGGGCTGAAGCTTTCTTT
.,TRBJ2-2,TRBD2,TRBV24-1,18,CATSDPGLADANTGELFF,TGTGCCACCAGTGATCCGGGACTAGCGGACGCGAACACCGGGGAGCTGTTTTTT
.,TRBJ2-5,.,TRBV19,13,CASSIGPAGTQYF,TGTGCCAGTAGTATAGGTCCTGCTGGCACCCAGTACTTC
.,TRBJ2-5,TRBD2,TRBV28,16,CASFPLGLALQETQYF,TGTGCCAGCTTCCCCTTAGGACTAGCGCTACAAGAGACCCAGTACTTC
.,TRBJ1-4,.,TRBV7-6,15,CASSLVGGTGEKLFF,TGTGCCAGCAGTCTAGTTGGTGGGACTGGCGAAAAACTGTTTTTT
once,TRBJ2-7,TRBD1,TRBV6-4,20,CASSDSSGQGARVFTYEQYF,TGTGCCAGCAGTGACTCATCAGGGCAGGGGGCACGTGTTTTTACCTACGAGCAGTACTTC
.,TRBJ2-7,TRBD2,TRBV6-5,16,CASSYSTSWSSYEQYF,TGTGCCAGCAGTTACTCGACTAGCTGGAGCTCCTACGAGCAGTACTTC
.,TRBJ2-7,TRBD2,TRBV6-5,15,CASTSGTSGSYEQYF,TGTGCCAGCACCTCAGGGACTAGCGGTTCCTACGAGCAGTACTTC
few,TRBJ2-7,.,TRBV6-5,15,CASSPIGGRSYEQYF,TGTGCCAGCAGCCCCATAGGAGGACGATCCTACGAGCAGTACTTC
few,TRBJ2-7,.,TRBV11-2,13,CASSLDPSYEQYF,TGTGCCAGCAGCTTAGATCCGTCCTACGAGCAGTACTTC
.,TRBJ1-2,.,TRBV5-1,12,CASSLAGKGYTF,TGCGCCAGCAGCTTGGCAGGGAAGGGCTACACCTTC
.,TRBJ2-5,TRBD2,TRBV11-1,14,CASSSPGLAETQYF,TGTGCCAGCAGCTCACCGGGACTAGCGGAGACCCAGTACTTC
.,TRBJ2-3,TRBD2,TRBV6-5,14,CASSKRGDGDTQYF,TGTGCCAGCTCAAAGCGGGGCGATGGGGATACGCAGTATTTT
once,TRBJ2-3,.,TRBV21-1,14,CASQGPARADTQYF,TGTGCCAGTCAGGGCCCCGCACGGGCAGATACGCAGTATTTT
.,TRBJ2-5,TRBD2,TRBV11-3,14,CASSSRGGQETQYF,TGTGCCAGCAGTTCCCGGGGGGGCCAAGAGACCCAGTACTTC
.,TRBJ1-1,TRBD1,TRBV7-9,17,CASSSNPGTGTRSEAFF,TGTGCCAGCAGTTCCAACCCCGGGACAGGGACGAGGTCTGAAGCTTTCTTT
.,TRBJ1-2,.,TRBV6-5,15,CASSYSKQGHYGYTF,TGTGCCAGCAGTTACTCGAAACAGGGCCACTATGGCTACACCTTC
.,TRBJ2-1,.,TRBV29-1,12,CSVATGANEQFF,TGCAGCGTCGCGACTGGTGCAAATGAGCAGTTCTTC
.,TRBJ1-1,TRBD1,TRBV3-1/TRBV3-2,15,CASSQAGGAWTEAFF,TGTGCCAGCAGCCAGGCAGGGGGAGCATGGACTGAAGCTTTCTTT
.,TRBJ1-1,TRBD1,TRBV5-1,15,CASSQGQGKNTEAFF,TGCGCCAGCAGCCAGGGACAGGGAAAGAACACTGAAGCTTTCTTT
.,TRBJ2-5,.,TRBV21-1,16,CASSNYRLAAQETQYF,TGTGCCAGCAGCAATTACCGACTAGCGGCTCAAGAGACCCAGTACTTC
.,TRBJ1-2,.,TRBV12-3/TRBV12-4,13,CASREDSNYGYTF,TGTGCCAGCAGAGAAGACAGTAACTATGGCTACACCTTC
.,TRBJ1-4,.,TRBV2,12,CASTRGWEKLFF,TGTGCCAGCACCCGGGGGTGGGAAAAACTGTTTTTT
.,TRBJ2-3,.,TRBV7-8,12,CASSSITGAQYF,TGTGCCAGCAGCTCGATTACCGGGGCGCAGTATTTT
.,TRBJ2-1,TRBD1,TRBV20-1,14,CSASPGTGVDEQFF,TGCAGTGCTAGTCCCGGGACAGGGGTCGATGAGCAGTTCTTC
.,TRBJ2-1,.,TRBV6-5,15,CASSSRTPTYNEQFF,TGTGCCAGCAGTTCCCGTACTCCTACCTACAATGAGCAGTTCTTC
.,TRBJ2-6,.,TRBV18,16,CASSPETSGGANVLTF,TGTGCCAGCTCACCGGAGACTAGTGGTGGGGCCAACGTCCTGACTTTC
.,TRBJ1-4,TRBD1,TRBV28,14,CATSQGATNEKLFF,TGTGCCACATCACAGGGGGCCACTAATGAAAAACTGTTTTTT
once,TRBJ1-2,.,TRBV10-1,10,CASSEVGASF,TGCGCCAGCAGTGAGGTGGGGGCCAGCTTC
.,TRBJ2-1,.,TRBV7-2,11,CASSAQIEQFF,TGTGCCAGCAGCGCACAGATTGAGCAGTTCTTC
.,TRBJ2-1,TRBD2,TRBV7-8,21,CASSSFIGLAVKWGANNEQFF,TGTGCCAGCAGCTCCTTCATCGGACTAGCGGTTAAGTGGGGGGCTAACAATGAGCAGTTCTTC